A selection of T cell receptor beta chains follows, all from one sample in a study of blood T cell repertoires in COVID-19. The protocol was immunoSEQ multiplex PCR, while the TCRdb copy is restricted to in-frame clones and leaves out a portion. The sample lists more than 300,000 clones; around 87% were seen once. Sequencing was carried out using peripheral blood. The receptor set was obtained from a woman aged 30 to 39 with COVID-19, enrolled during active disease. Each CDR3 is given without its conserved first and last residue. The order of the fields is V gene, J gene, clone size, CDR3 protein. Size values are once, few and many counts, or a class for expanded clones, and some rows have none.

>TRBV24-1|TRBJ2-3|-
ATSDPGGTDTQY
>TRBV10-3|TRBJ2-7|-
ATGLAGRAVNSYEQY
>TRBV5-6|TRBJ2-1|once
ASSLTSGYNEQF
>TRBV19|TRBJ2-1|-
ASSIHIASGSYEQF
>TRBV19|TRBJ2-7|few
ASSPSAGNYEQY
>TRBV7-8|TRBJ1-1|-
ASSLPLDRAPEAF
>TRBV11-3|TRBJ2-1|-
ASSFSGTSGYNEQF
>TRBV4-3|TRBJ2-7|-
ASSQDLGLVFSEQY
>TRBV6-6|TRBJ2-3|once
ASSPDLPGGFSTDTQY
>TRBV15|TRBJ2-7|-
ATSRWASGAYEQY
>TRBV11-2|TRBJ1-1|once
ASSVGSGTEAF
>TRBV24-1|TRBJ2-7|-
ATSDPSQGYEQY
>TRBV30|TRBJ1-2|-
AWSWQNYGYT
>TRBV5-5|TRBJ2-7|-
ASSRSTGYEQY
>TRBV5-1|TRBJ2-5|-
ASSLGEPGETQY
>TRBV7-2|TRBJ2-5|-
ASSLMGGQETQY
>TRBV6-6|TRBJ2-5|-
ASSYLDSQETQY
>TRBV7-2|TRBJ1-5|-
ASSLASVYQPQH
>TRBV4-3|TRBJ2-7|-
ASSQDRQAPSYEQY
>TRBV3-1/TRBV3-2|TRBJ2-7|-
ASSQELASDEQY
>TRBV3-1/TRBV3-2|TRBJ2-5|-
ASSQDLAGVGETQY
>TRBV12-3/TRBV12-4|TRBJ1-5|once
ASSFAGTQPQH
>TRBV28|TRBJ2-7|-
ASKPPTSYEQY
>TRBV19|TRBJ2-2|-
ASSYQSGSLTGELF
>TRBV10-3|TRBJ2-7|-
AIRAGGNEQY
>TRBV6-5|TRBJ2-2|-
ASSGRVIYTGELF
>TRBV7-6|TRBJ2-7|-
ASSSWTGTLHEQY
>TRBV2|TRBJ2-1|-
ASSARRPGLAANEQF
>TRBV11-2|TRBJ2-1|-
ASSAGTDYNEQF
>TRBV10-1|TRBJ1-1|few
ASSESLRGDTEAF
>TRBV30|TRBJ2-5|-
AWRRKWRGRGETQY
>TRBV3-1/TRBV3-2|TRBJ2-5|-
ASKKGGGQETQY
>TRBV2|TRBJ1-3|-
ASKGTGGNTIY
>TRBV6-6|TRBJ1-4|few
ASSYGSWGEKLF
>TRBV6-5|TRBJ2-2|few
ASSRWRENTGELF
>TRBV20-1|TRBJ1-3|-
SASRGAGYRGGNTIY
>TRBV28|TRBJ2-2|-
AIPGQAGELF
>TRBV28|TRBJ2-5|-
ASTSSLWGGKETQY
>TRBV28|TRBJ2-2|once
ASNGGGRATGELF
>TRBV5-4|TRBJ2-1|-
ASSLGLAGSSYNEQF
>TRBV19|TRBJ2-1|-
ASSIRWAGGGSYNEQF
>TRBV7-2|TRBJ2-5|-
ASSPFAGSKETQY
>TRBV2|TRBJ1-5|-
ASRRGINRGIEGQPQH
>TRBV28|TRBJ1-3|-
ASSRQAGGNTIY
>TRBV7-2|TRBJ2-7|-
ASSLVWVAGEQY
>TRBV21-1|TRBJ2-3|-
ASSKGRRTGGGTDTQY
>TRBV2|TRBJ1-2|-
ASSGRGLLYGYT
>TRBV5-4|TRBJ2-7|-
ASSSPGQGTYEQY
>TRBV11-2|TRBJ2-7|once
ASTWTGGVYEQY
>TRBV15|TRBJ2-2|-
ATSRDRGRANTGELF